This T cell receptor beta chain was recorded in a study of blood T cell repertoires in COVID-19. CDR3 size: 15 residues. Germline lookup yields CDR1 SGDLS and CDR2 YYNGEE. The V and J ends lost 3 bases and 3 bases respectively, with 12 bases between them. The table came from immunoSEQ multiplex PCR; TCRdb's copy has only in-frame clones and leaves some out. The sample has over 130,000 clones, 70% to 90% seen once; the top ten hold around 3.7%. The clonotype was recovered from a woman aged 45-65 years with acute COVID-19. The chain has TRBV9 and TRBJ2-2; D perhaps matches TRBD2 (6 bases). Sequencing used PBMCs or T cells enriched from blood (not recorded which). CDR3 residues: CASSAGDFHTGELFF. For the CDR3, the DNA is TGTGCCAGCAGCGCCGGGGACTTCCACACCGGGGAGCTGTTTTTT.